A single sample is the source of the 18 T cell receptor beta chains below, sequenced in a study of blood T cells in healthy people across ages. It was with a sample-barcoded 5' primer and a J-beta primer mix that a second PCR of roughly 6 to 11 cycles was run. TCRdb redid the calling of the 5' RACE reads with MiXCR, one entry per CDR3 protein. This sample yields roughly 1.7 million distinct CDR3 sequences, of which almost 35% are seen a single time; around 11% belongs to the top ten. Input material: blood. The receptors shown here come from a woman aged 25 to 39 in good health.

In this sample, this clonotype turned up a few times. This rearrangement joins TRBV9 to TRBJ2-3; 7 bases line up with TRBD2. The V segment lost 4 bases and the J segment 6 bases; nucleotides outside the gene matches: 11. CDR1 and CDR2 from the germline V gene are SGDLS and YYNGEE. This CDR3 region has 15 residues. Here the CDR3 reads CASSHEMGGLDTQYF. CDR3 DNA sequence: TGTGCCAGCAGCCACGAAATGGGAGGGCTGGATACGCAGTATTTT.

The CDR3 DNA reads as TGTGCCAGCAGTTACCGGGGGACTAGCGGGACCCCACTCTACAATGAGCAGTTCTTC. Its protein product is CASSYRGTSGTPLYNEQFF. The chain employs TRBV6-5 and TRBJ2-1; 13 bases line up with TRBD2. J gave up 3 bases and V 2 bases, and 10 bases lay outside the gene matches. Germline V gene lookup returns CDR1 MNHEY and CDR2 SVGAGI. The CDR3 consists of 19 residues.

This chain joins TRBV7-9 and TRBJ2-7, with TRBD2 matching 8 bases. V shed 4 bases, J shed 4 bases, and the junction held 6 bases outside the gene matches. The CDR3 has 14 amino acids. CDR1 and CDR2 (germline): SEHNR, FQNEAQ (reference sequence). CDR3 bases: TGTGCCAGCAGCTCGAGCGGGAGTAAGTACGAGCAGTACTTC. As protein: CASSSSGSKYEQYF.

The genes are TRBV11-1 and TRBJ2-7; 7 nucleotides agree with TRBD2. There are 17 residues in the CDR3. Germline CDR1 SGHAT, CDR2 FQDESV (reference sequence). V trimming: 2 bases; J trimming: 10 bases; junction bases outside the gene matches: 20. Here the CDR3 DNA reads TGTGCCAGCAGCTTACCGAAACTAGCGCAAGGCCAAGAGGCCCAGTACTTC. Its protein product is CASSLPKLAQGQEAQYF.

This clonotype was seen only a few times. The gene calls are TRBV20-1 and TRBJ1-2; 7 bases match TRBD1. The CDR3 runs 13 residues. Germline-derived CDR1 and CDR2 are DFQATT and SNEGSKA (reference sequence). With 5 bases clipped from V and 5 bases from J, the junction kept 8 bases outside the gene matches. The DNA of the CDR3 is TGCAGTGCTGCGGGGGGACAGACTTATGGCTACACCTTC. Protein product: CSAAGGQTYGYTF.

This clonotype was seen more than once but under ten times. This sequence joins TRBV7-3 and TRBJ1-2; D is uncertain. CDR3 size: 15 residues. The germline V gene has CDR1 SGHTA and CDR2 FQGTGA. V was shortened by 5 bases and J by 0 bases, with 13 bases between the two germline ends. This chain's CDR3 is CASSPRWDSNYGYTF. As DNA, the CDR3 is TGTGCCAGCAGCCCTCGGTGGGATTCTAACTATGGCTACACCTTC. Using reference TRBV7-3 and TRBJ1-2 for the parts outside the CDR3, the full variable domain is GAGVSQTPSNKVTEKGKYVELRCDPISGHTALYWYRQSLGQGPEFLIYFQGTGAADDSGLPNDRFFAVRPEGSVSTLKIQRTERGDSAVYLCASSPRWDSNYGYTFGSGTRLTVV.

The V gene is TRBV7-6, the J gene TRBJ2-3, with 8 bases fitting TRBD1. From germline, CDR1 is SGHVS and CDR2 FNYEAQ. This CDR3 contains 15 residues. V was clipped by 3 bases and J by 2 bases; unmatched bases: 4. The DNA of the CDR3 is TGTGCCAGCAGCTTGACAGGGGTCCCCACAGATACGCAGTATTTT. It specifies CASSLTGVPTDTQYF.

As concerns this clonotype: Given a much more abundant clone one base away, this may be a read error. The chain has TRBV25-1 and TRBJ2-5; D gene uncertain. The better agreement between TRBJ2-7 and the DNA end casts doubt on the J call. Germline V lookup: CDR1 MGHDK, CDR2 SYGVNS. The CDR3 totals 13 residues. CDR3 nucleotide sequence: TGTGCCAGCGGTATAACTTCAGGAGTCGAGCAGTACTTC. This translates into CASGITSGVEQYF.

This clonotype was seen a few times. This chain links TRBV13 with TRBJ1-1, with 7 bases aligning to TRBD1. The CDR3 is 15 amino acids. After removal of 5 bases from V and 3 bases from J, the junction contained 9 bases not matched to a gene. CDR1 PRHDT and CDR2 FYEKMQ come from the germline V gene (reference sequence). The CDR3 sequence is CASSTEQGWDTEAFF. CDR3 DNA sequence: TGTGCCAGCAGCACGGAACAGGGGTGGGACACTGAAGCTTTCTTT.

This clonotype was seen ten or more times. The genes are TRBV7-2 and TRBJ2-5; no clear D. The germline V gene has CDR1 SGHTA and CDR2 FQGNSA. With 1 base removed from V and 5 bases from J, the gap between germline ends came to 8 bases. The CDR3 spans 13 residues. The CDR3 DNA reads TGTGCCAGCAGCTTAGGACTGGTGGAGACCCAGTACTTC. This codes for CASSLGLVETQYF.

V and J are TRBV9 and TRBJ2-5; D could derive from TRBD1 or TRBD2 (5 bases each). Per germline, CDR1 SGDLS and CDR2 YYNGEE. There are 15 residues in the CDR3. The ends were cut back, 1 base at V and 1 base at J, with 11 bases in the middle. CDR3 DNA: TGTGCCAGCAGCGTATCGTGGGGGAGCCAAGAGACCCAGTACTTC. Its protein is CASSVSWGSQETQYF.

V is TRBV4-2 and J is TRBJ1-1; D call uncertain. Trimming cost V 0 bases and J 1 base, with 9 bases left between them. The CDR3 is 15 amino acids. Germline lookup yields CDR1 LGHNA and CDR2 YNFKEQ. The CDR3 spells CASSQEPGPNTEAFF. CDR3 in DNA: TGTGCCAGCAGCCAAGAGCCAGGCCCGAACACTGAAGCTTTCTTT.

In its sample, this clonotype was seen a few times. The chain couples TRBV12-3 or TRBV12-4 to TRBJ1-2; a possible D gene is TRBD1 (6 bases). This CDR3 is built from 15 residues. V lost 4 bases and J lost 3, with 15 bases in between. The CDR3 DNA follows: TGTGCCAGCAGTTCTCGGGACACCCACTACTATGGCTACACCTTC. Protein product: CASSSRDTHYYGYTF.

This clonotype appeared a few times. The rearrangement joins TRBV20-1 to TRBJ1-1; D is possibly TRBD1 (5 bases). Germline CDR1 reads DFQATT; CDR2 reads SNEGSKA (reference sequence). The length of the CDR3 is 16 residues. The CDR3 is CTPHRSPGRGVTEAFF. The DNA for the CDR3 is TGCACCCCACACCGGTCTCCGGGACGCGGGGTCACTGAAGCTTTCTTT.

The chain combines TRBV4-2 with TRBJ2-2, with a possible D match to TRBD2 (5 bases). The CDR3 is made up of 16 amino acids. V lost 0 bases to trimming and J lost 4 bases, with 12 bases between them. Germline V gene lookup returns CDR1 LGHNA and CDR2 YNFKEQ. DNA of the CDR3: TGTGCCAGCAGCCAAGATCCGACCGGGGTCACCGGGGAGCTGTTTTTT. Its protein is CASSQDPTGVTGELFF.

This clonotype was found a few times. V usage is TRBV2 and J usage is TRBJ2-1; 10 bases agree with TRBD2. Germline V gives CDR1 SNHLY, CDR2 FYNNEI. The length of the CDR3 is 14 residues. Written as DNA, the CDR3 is TGTGCTGTGCTGACTAGCGGGCCCTACAATGAGCAGTTCTTC. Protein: CAVLTSGPYNEQFF. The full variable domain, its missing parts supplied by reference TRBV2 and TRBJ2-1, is EPEVTQTPSHQVTQMGQEVILRCVPISNHLYFYWYRQILGQKVEFLVSFYNNEISEKSEIFDDQFSVERPDGSNFTLKIRSTKLEDSAMYFCAVLTSGPYNEQFFGPGTRLTVL.

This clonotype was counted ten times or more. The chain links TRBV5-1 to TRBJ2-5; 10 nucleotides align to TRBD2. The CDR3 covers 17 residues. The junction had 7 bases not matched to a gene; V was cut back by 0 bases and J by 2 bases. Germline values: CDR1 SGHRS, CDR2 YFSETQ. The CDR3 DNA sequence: TGCGCCAGCAGCTTGGAGGCTAGCGGGGGTTCACAAGAGACCCAGTACTTC. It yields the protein CASSLEASGGSQETQYF.

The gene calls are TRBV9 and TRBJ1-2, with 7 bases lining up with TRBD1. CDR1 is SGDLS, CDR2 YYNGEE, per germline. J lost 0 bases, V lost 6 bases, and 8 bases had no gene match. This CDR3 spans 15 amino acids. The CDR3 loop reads CASTRGGTANYGYTF. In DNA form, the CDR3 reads TGTGCCAGCACCAGGGGGGGGACAGCTAACTATGGCTACACCTTC.